A single sample gave rise to the 14 T cell receptor beta chains below, sequenced in a study of cytomegalovirus exposure and HLA in healthy donors. The PCR contained 60 Vbeta and 13 Jbeta primers. Generated by immunoSEQ multiplex PCR, the TCRdb table keeps only in-frame clones and is missing some. The sample contains about 150,000 clones, over 50% of which appear only once. Sequences were obtained from PBMCs. These receptors came from a human donor in good health.

A remark on this clone: One end of the junction does not line up with germline, which may come from a read error. The gene calls are TRBV4-3 and TRBJ2-3, with TRBD2 matching 7 bases. CDR3 size: 15 residues. CDR1 is LGHNA, CDR2 YSLEER, per germline. The CDR3 reads CASSQDYTGGDAQYF. In DNA, the CDR3 is TGCGCCAGCAGCCAAGACTACACGGGAGGAGATGCGCAGTATTTT.

This clone was observed a single time. The chain employs TRBV5-6 and TRBJ1-2, with 9 positions matching TRBD1. CDR3 size: 16 residues. CDR1 SGHDT and CDR2 YYEEEE come from the germline V gene. V was pared by 5 bases and J by 5 bases, with 13 bases of the junction left unmatched. The DNA of the CDR3 is TGTGCCAGCAGTCTCCTAACAGGACAGGGGTTATATGGCTACACCTTC. Translated: CASSLLTGQGLYGYTF. The whole variable domain, remainder taken from reference TRBV5-6 and TRBJ1-2, is DAGVTQSPTHLIKTRGQQVTLRCSPKSGHDTVSWYQQALGQGPQFIFQYYEEEERQRGNFPDRFSGHQFPNYSSELNVNALLLGDSALYLCASSLLTGQGLYGYTFGSGTRLTVV.

The chain has TRBV7-9 and TRBJ2-7, with TRBD2 matching over 11 bases. V shed 1 base, J shed 3 bases, and the junction held 2 bases outside the gene matches. There are 15 residues in the CDR3. CDR1 and CDR2 (germline): SEHNR, FQNEAQ (reference sequence). The CDR3 DNA reads as TGTGCCAGCAGCTTAGGCACTAGCGGGAGCTACGAGCAGTACTTC. Encoded protein: CASSLGTSGSYEQYF.

This clone was seen a few times. This chain links TRBV7-8 with TRBJ1-5; tentatively, D is TRBD1 (5 bases). CDR1 is SGHVS, CDR2 FQNEAQ, per germline. The CDR3 is made up of 19 amino acids. Trimming cost V 4 bases and J 0 bases, with 22 bases left between them. CDR3 protein: CASSYLISRGGDSNQPQHF. CDR3 nucleotides: TGTGCCAGCAGCTACCTTATTAGCCGGGGGGGAGATAGCAATCAGCCCCAGCATTTT. The full variable domain, rest sourced from reference TRBV7-8 and TRBJ1-5, is GAGVSQSPRYKVAKRGQDVALRCDPISGHVSLFWYQQALGQGPEFLTYFQNEAQLDKSGLPSDRFFAERPEGSVSTLKIQRTQQEDSAVYLCASSYLISRGGDSNQPQHFGDGTRLSIL.

On this clone itself: Within the sample, other DNA sequences also encode this same CDR3. CDR3 protein: CASSPGLAFEQYF. In nucleotides, the CDR3 is TGTGCCAGCAGTCCGGGACTGGCTTTCGAGCAGTACTTC. The gene calls are TRBV28 and TRBJ2-7; D might be TRBD2 (6 bases). Germline CDR1 and CDR2: MDHEN and SYDVKM. This CDR3 is 13 amino acids long. V was pared by 5 bases and J by 6 bases, with 14 bases between.

The V and J genes are TRBV4-3 and TRBJ2-3, with 13 positions matching TRBD2. The CDR3 contains 16 residues. The V gene's germline CDR1 is LGHNA and CDR2 YSLEER. V was clipped by 4 bases and J by 4 bases; unmatched bases: 5. CDR3 loop: CASSPGLAGVSDTQYF. CDR3 nucleotides: TGCGCCAGCAGCCCAGGACTAGCGGGAGTATCAGATACGCAGTATTTT.

V and J are TRBV5-1 and TRBJ2-1; tentative D call: TRBD1 (6 bases). Trimming removed 2 bases from V and 0 bases from J, with 24 bases in between. Per germline, CDR1 SGHRS and CDR2 YFSETQ. This CDR3 is 20 amino acids long. This CDR3 reads CASSLVPGTHSISSYNEQFF. The CDR3 DNA is TGCGCCAGCAGCTTAGTTCCTGGGACACACTCGATTAGCTCCTACAATGAGCAGTTCTTC.

The chain carries TRBV4-3 and TRBJ2-1; 9 nucleotides agree with TRBD1. The CDR3 extends over 16 amino acids. With V trimmed by 0 bases and J by 7 bases, 7 bases remained unmatched. Germline lookup yields CDR1 LGHNA and CDR2 YSLEER. CDR3: CASSQDPGQGWNEQFF. Here the CDR3 DNA reads TGCGCCAGCAGCCAAGACCCGGGACAGGGATGGAATGAGCAGTTCTTC.

This clone occurred a few times. The chain has TRBV15 and TRBJ1-4, with D possibly TRBD1 on 5 matching bases. V lost 3 bases and J 0 bases, leaving 8 bases between the germline ends. The germline gives CDR1 LNHNV, CDR2 YYDKDF (reference sequence). The CDR3 consists of 15 residues. In DNA, the CDR3 is TGTGCCACCAGCAGCGGGGGAGCAACTAATGAAAAACTGTTTTTT. This encodes CATSSGGATNEKLFF.

The chain has TRBV10-3 and TRBJ2-2, with a tentative D call TRBD1 (5 bases). The CDR3 sequence is 14 residues long. Trimming left V 6 bases short and J 4 bases short, with 12 bases between. The germline V gene encodes CDR1 ENHRY and CDR2 SYGVKD. The CDR3 reads CAIRAGWGTGELFF. Written as DNA, the CDR3 is TGTGCCATCAGAGCAGGGTGGGGCACCGGGGAGCTGTTTTTT.

This clone has more than one count but fewer than ten. CDR3 bases: TGTGCCAGCTCACAGGGGAACGAAGAGACCCAGTACTTC. This encodes CASSQGNEETQYF. The chain has TRBV18 and TRBJ2-5; TRBD1 might be the D (5 bases). The CDR3 length is 13 residues. Germline lookup yields CDR1 KGHSH and CDR2 LQKENI. Trimming cost V 4 bases and J 3 bases, with 9 bases left between them.

This chain joins TRBV5-1 and TRBJ1-1, with D possibly being TRBD1 (5 bases). V gave up 5 bases and J gave up 7 bases, with 12 bases separating them. Germline lookup yields CDR1 SGHRS and CDR2 YFSETQ. The CDR3 contains 12 residues. For the CDR3, the DNA is TGCGCCAGCAGACCCAGTAGGGGTGAAGCTTTCTTT. Translation: CASRPSRGEAFF.

The J gene is TRBJ2-1, the V gene TRBV25-1; 7 bases line up with TRBD1. This CDR3 region has 15 residues. Looked up from germline, CDR1 is MGHDK and CDR2 is SYGVNS. V shed 4 bases and J 0 bases; nucleotides not matched to a gene: 3. The CDR3 is CASSGRDSSYNEQFF. As DNA, the CDR3 is TGTGCCAGCAGTGGTAGGGACAGCTCCTACAATGAGCAGTTCTTC.

The V and J genes are TRBV5-4 and TRBJ2-7; 7 positions agree with TRBD2. Trimming removed 5 bases from V and 1 base from J; junction bases left unmatched: 9. CDR1 and CDR2 (germline): SGHNT, YYREEE (reference sequence). CDR3 length equals 15 residues. The DNA of the CDR3 is TGTGCCAGCAGACCTGGGCTAGCGGATTCCTACGAGCAGTACTTC. It is translated as CASRPGLADSYEQYF. Using reference TRBV5-4 and TRBJ2-7 for the parts outside the CDR3, the full variable domain is ETGVTQSPTHLIKTRGQQVTLRCSSQSGHNTVSWYQQALGQGPQFIFQYYREEENGRGNFPPRFSGLQFPNYSSELNVNALELDDSALYLCASRPGLADSYEQYFGPGTRLTVT.